A single sample gave rise to the 20 T cell receptor beta chains below, sequenced in a study of blood T cells in healthy people across ages. A J-beta primer mix and a sample-barcoded 5' primer were used in a second PCR of about 6 to 12 cycles. TCRdb fed the 5' RACE reads into MiXCR, producing one record per CDR3 protein. The sample shows fewer than 2,000,000 distinct CDR3 sequences, 30% to 40% of them seen only once. Sequencing used blood. These receptor sequences come from a human donor in good health.

This clonotype was counted between two and nine times. The gene calls are TRBV6-6 and TRBJ1-2; 8 positions match TRBD1. Per germline, CDR1 MNHNY and CDR2 SVGAGI (reference sequence). V was pared by 2 bases and J by 7 bases, with 6 bases of the junction left unmatched. The CDR3 is 14 amino acids. CDR3 nucleotide sequence: TGTGCCAGCAGTTACCCGGGACAGGTATCTGGCTACACCTTC. Encoded protein: CASSYPGQVSGYTF.

As regards this clonotype: One end of the junction does not line up with germline, which may come from a read error. The V call is TRBV7-2, the J call TRBJ2-7; 7 nucleotides line up with TRBD2. The CDR3 runs 15 residues. In germline, CDR1 is SGHTA, CDR2 FQGNSA. CDR3 region: CANSYERGGPYEQYF. In DNA form, the CDR3 reads TGTGCCAACAGCTATGAGCGGGGTGGACCCTACGAGCAGTACTTC.

CDR3 DNA sequence: TGTGCCAGCAGCCCCAGGGATTCACGTAACTGGGGTGGCTACACCTTC. Protein: CASSPRDSRNWGGYTF. J is TRBJ1-2 and V is TRBV7-2; perhaps TRBD1 as D (5 bases). V was shortened by 5 bases and J by 7 bases, with 23 bases between the two germline ends. The CDR3 is 16 residues long. Germline V gene lookup returns CDR1 SGHTA and CDR2 FQGNSA.

A few counts support this clonotype. The rearrangement links TRBV4-3 to TRBJ2-4, with TRBD1 matching over 8 bases. The DNA end is more similar to TRBJ2-5, so the J call may be wrong. In germline, CDR1 is LGHNA, CDR2 YSLEER. The CDR3 totals 16 residues. The CDR3 loop is CASSASPDRVRETQYF. As DNA, the CDR3 is TGCGCCAGCAGCGCCTCCCCGGACAGGGTTAGGGAGACCCAGTACTTC.

The J gene is TRBJ1-2, the V gene TRBV7-2; D may be TRBD1 (5 bases). The CDR3 is 14 residues long. Deletions cut 6 bases from V and 8 bases from J, with 19 bases between. The germline CDR1 and CDR2 sequences are SGHTA and FQGNSA. This chain's CDR3 is CASSPGTGPFGYTF. Written as DNA, the CDR3 is TGTGCCAGCAGTCCCGGGACGGGGCCCTTCGGCTACACCTTC.

This sequence joins TRBV7-2 and TRBJ1-5, with no clear D. V was pared by 5 bases and J by 4 bases, with 12 bases between. The germline V gene has CDR1 SGHTA and CDR2 FQGNSA. CDR3 length equals 14 residues. CDR3 in amino acids: CASSLFAGNQPQHF. CDR3 DNA sequence: TGTGCCAGCAGCCTATTCGCGGGGAATCAGCCCCAGCATTTT.

This chain links TRBV7-3 with TRBJ1-1; D may be TRBD1 (5 bases). Germline CDR1 is SGHTA and CDR2 is FQGTGA. This CDR3 has 15 amino acids. The V gene lost 5 bases and the J gene lost 8 bases, with 21 bases spanning the gap. This chain's CDR3 is CASSPFGLREDEAFF. The CDR3 DNA reads as TGTGCCAGCAGCCCGTTCGGTCTCAGGGAAGACGAAGCTTTCTTT.

This chain joins TRBV6-2 or TRBV6-3 and TRBJ1-1; D might be TRBD1 (6 bases). CDR3 length: 15 residues. The germline V gene encodes CDR1 MNHEY and CDR2 SVGEGT. The V end lost 7 bases, the J end lost 0 bases, and 15 bases lay between the germline ends. This chain's CDR3 is CASTQLDSLNTEAFF. The CDR3 DNA follows: TGTGCCAGCACCCAACTGGACAGCCTGAACACTGAAGCTTTCTTT.

The chain recombines TRBV11-2 with TRBJ2-6; 8 bases match TRBD1. Germline CDR1 SGHAT, CDR2 FQNNGV. There are 19 residues in the CDR3. Trimming cost V 1 base and J 1 base; bases outside gene matches: 9. CDR3 bases: TGTGCCAGCAGCTTAGGTCGGACAGGGTTGAATTCTGGGGCCAACGTCCTGACTTTC. Its protein is CASSLGRTGLNSGANVLTF.

This clonotype was observed a handful of times. The V gene is TRBV7-2, the J gene TRBJ2-7; TRBD2 matches 12 bases. J lost 0 bases, V lost 7 bases, and 4 bases had no gene match. Germline V gene lookup returns CDR1 SGHTA and CDR2 FQGNSA. The CDR3 sequence is 15 residues long. Here the CDR3 reads CASTQTSGGSYEQYF. CDR3 in DNA: TGTGCCAGCACCCAGACTAGCGGGGGCTCCTACGAGCAGTACTTC.

V and J are TRBV7-9 and TRBJ2-1; 10 bases match TRBD1. With V trimmed by 4 bases and J by 8 bases, 8 bases remained unmatched. CDR1 is SEHNR and CDR2 is FQNEAQ in the germline V gene (reference sequence). There are 15 residues in the CDR3. The CDR3 protein is CASSYGTGVVYEQFF. The CDR3 DNA is TGTGCCAGCAGCTACGGGACAGGGGTCGTCTATGAGCAGTTCTTC.

This chain links TRBV20-1 with TRBJ2-3; possible D gene TRBD2, 6 bases. V dropped 5 bases and J dropped 0 bases, with 9 bases sitting between them. Germline V gene lookup returns CDR1 DFQATT and CDR2 SNEGSKA (reference sequence). The CDR3 runs 13 residues. This chain's CDR3 is CSAWGTSTDTQYF. The CDR3 bases are TGCAGTGCTTGGGGGACTAGCACAGATACGCAGTATTTT.

The rearrangement links TRBV13 to TRBJ1-1; 7 bases match TRBD1. Germline CDR1 and CDR2: PRHDT and FYEKMQ (reference sequence). CDR3 length: 15 amino acids. J gave up 5 bases and V 0 bases, and 6 bases lay outside the gene matches. CDR3 region: CASSLGTGWETEAFF. In nucleotides, the CDR3 is TGTGCCAGCAGCTTAGGGACAGGGTGGGAAACTGAAGCTTTCTTT.

The CDR3 protein is CASSPRYSGGVYNEQFF. For the CDR3, the DNA is TGTGCCAGCAGCCCAAGGTATAGCGGGGGGGTCTACAATGAGCAGTTCTTC. The gene calls are TRBV3-1 and TRBJ2-1, with 11 bases fitting TRBD2. Germline values: CDR1 LGHDT, CDR2 YNNKEL (reference sequence). CDR3 size: 17 residues. With V trimmed by 4 bases and J by 3 bases, 8 bases remained unmatched.

In its sample, this clonotype was seen a few times. This chain connects TRBV20-1 to TRBJ2-3, with 7 bases matching TRBD1. This CDR3 is built from 14 residues. Germline lookup yields CDR1 DFQATT and CDR2 SNEGSKA (reference sequence). J was trimmed by 0 bases and V by 6 bases; bases with no gene match: 6. Here the CDR3 DNA reads TGCAGTGCCAAGGGACAGCTTAGCACAGATACGCAGTATTTT. Translating gives CSAKGQLSTDTQYF.

The chain has TRBV7-9 and TRBJ2-5; D remains unclear. The end of the DNA aligns better with TRBJ2-7, so the J call may be wrong. Per germline, CDR1 SEHNR and CDR2 FQNEAQ (reference sequence). CDR3 length: 13 amino acids. The CDR3 region has the DNA TGTGCCAGCAGCTCTCCCACCGGATTCGAGCAGTACTTC. Translated: CASSSPTGFEQYF.

Only a few counts were recorded for this clonotype. This chain connects TRBV5-1 to TRBJ2-3, with 7 bases lining up with TRBD1. Unmatched junction bases numbered 5, after V lost 4 bases and J lost 0 bases. The CDR3 covers 15 residues. From germline, CDR1 is SGHRS and CDR2 YFSETQ. The CDR3 DNA sequence: TGCGCCAGCAGCCCACCACAGGGGAGCACAGATACGCAGTATTTT. As protein: CASSPPQGSTDTQYF.

V is TRBV13 and J is TRBJ2-7; 10 bases match TRBD2. V shed 3 bases and J 5 bases; nucleotides not matched to a gene: 4. Germline CDR1 is PRHDT and CDR2 is FYEKMQ (reference sequence). This CDR3 has 14 amino acids. The CDR3 DNA reads as TGTGCCAGCAGCTTCTCCGGGACTAGCGACGAGCAGTACTTC. Translation: CASSFSGTSDEQYF.

In this sample, this clonotype turned up a few times. The chain links TRBV7-9 to TRBJ2-7; 7 bases match TRBD1. This CDR3 is built from 14 residues. CDR1 is SEHNR, CDR2 FQNEAQ, per germline (reference sequence). V lost 5 bases and J lost 6; bases outside the gene matches: 10. The CDR3 region has the DNA TGTGCCAGCAGCCGACTAACAGGGGAAGGCGAGCAGTACTTC. Amino acids: CASSRLTGEGEQYF.

The chain uses TRBV12-3 or TRBV12-4 and TRBJ2-1, with 12 nucleotides matching TRBD2. CDR3 size: 18 residues. V shed 6 bases and J 0 bases; nucleotides not matched to a gene: 9. The CDR3 sequence: CASRPSGGALSSYNEQFF. CDR3 coding DNA: TGTGCCAGCAGACCTAGCGGGGGGGCCCTCAGCTCCTACAATGAGCAGTTCTTC.